A single sample gave rise to the 8 T cell receptor beta chains below, sequenced in a study of control samples from healthy donors and cancer patients. Assay used: immunoSEQ multiplex PCR; TCRdb lists only in-frame clones, some missing. The sample records around 83,000 clones, roughly 93% being singletons. The sample was PBMCs. These TCRs come from a woman in her forties with lung cancer.

The chain joins TRBV27 to TRBJ2-3; 10 nucleotides align to TRBD2. J gave up 6 bases and V 10 bases, and 13 bases lay outside the gene matches. The germline gives CDR1 MNHEY, CDR2 SMNVEV (reference sequence). This CDR3 spans 15 amino acids. In DNA form, the CDR3 reads TGTGCCACCACGCTAGCGGGGGTGGCGGGCGATACGCAGTATTTT. It is translated as CATTLAGVAGDTQYF.

This clone came up once. The identical CDR3 is also encoded by other nucleotide sequences in the sample. The V gene is TRBV5-1, the J gene TRBJ1-1; 9 bases align to TRBD1. CDR1 is SGHRS and CDR2 is YFSETQ in the germline V gene. Trimming cost V 0 bases and J 5 bases; bases outside gene matches: 2. CDR3 length: 14 amino acids. The CDR3 sequence: CASSLGQGETEAFF. CDR3 nucleotides: TGCGCCAGCAGCTTGGGACAGGGGGAGACTGAAGCTTTCTTT.

The chain couples TRBV5-8 to TRBJ2-7; 7 bases fit TRBD1. The J segment lost 3 bases and the V segment lost 2 bases, leaving 2 bases of the junction unmatched. This CDR3 has 13 residues. The V gene's germline CDR1 is SGHTS and CDR2 YDEGEE. The CDR3 is CASSFSGGYEQYF. The DNA of the CDR3 is TGTGCCAGCAGCTTCTCAGGGGGCTACGAGCAGTACTTC.

This chain links TRBV2 with TRBJ1-5; the D is unclear. This CDR3 comprises 16 residues. Germline V gives CDR1 SNHLY, CDR2 FYNNEI. V was pared by 4 bases and J by 7 bases, with 20 bases between. The CDR3 region has the DNA TGTGCCAGCAGTGCCTCTCTGGCGGGGTATGGGCAGCCCCAGCATTTT. This translates into CASSASLAGYGQPQHF.

The chain recombines TRBV11-2 with TRBJ1-1, with unresolved D. Trimming removed 6 bases from V and 3 bases from J, with 11 bases in between. The CDR3 is 13 amino acids. Germline V gene lookup returns CDR1 SGHAT and CDR2 FQNNGV. The CDR3 reads CASSSLWDTEAFF. The CDR3 nucleotides read TGTGCCAGCAGTTCTTTATGGGACACTGAAGCTTTCTTT.

The V call is TRBV7-8, the J call TRBJ2-7; D is uncertain. This CDR3 region has 12 residues. Trimming removed 0 bases at V and 4 bases at J, with 4 bases between. From germline, CDR1 is SGHVS and CDR2 FQNEAQ. The CDR3 region has the DNA TGTGCCAGCAGCTTAGCGCGGTACGAGCAGTACTTC. Amino acids: CASSLARYEQYF.

This chain links TRBV7-8 with TRBJ1-2; unclear D gene. Germline V gives CDR1 SGHVS, CDR2 FQNEAQ. The CDR3 covers 13 residues. V was shortened by 1 base and J by 4 bases, with 7 bases between the two germline ends. CDR3 residues: CASSLDPTYGYTF. DNA of the CDR3: TGTGCCAGCAGCTTAGATCCCACCTATGGCTACACCTTC.

In this sample, this clone turned up a few times. Different DNA sequences within this sample yield the same CDR3. The rearrangement joins TRBV10-1 to TRBJ1-1; no clear D. This CDR3 has 13 residues. Trimming took 0 bases from V and 5 from J, leaving 7 bases between them. The germline CDR1 and CDR2 sequences are WNHNN and SYGVQD (reference sequence). The CDR3 nucleotides read TGCGCCAGCAGTGAGTCAAGAGTAACTGAAGCTTTCTTT. Translated, it gives CASSESRVTEAFF.